This T cell receptor (beta chain) originates from a study of graft-versus-host responses after intestinal transplantation. Generated by immunoSEQ multiplex PCR, the TCRdb table keeps only in-frame clones and is missing some. The sample consists of around 40,000 clones, roughly 95% of them appearing once. For this clone: What it binds is unknown.

V lost 5 bases and J 4 bases, leaving 11 bases between the germline ends. Germline CDR1 is SGHTA and CDR2 is FQGNSA. The CDR3 is 13 amino acids. V and J are TRBV7-2 and TRBJ1-2; D is possibly TRBD1 (5 bases). The sequencing here drew on unstimulated CD4+ T cells sorted from spleen or lymph node cells, taken before transplant. The sequence was obtained from a human donor who was the organ donor for an intestinal transplant. Here the CDR3 DNA reads TGTGCCAGCAGCCAGGGAAAGTCCTATGGCTACACCTTC. This encodes CASSQGKSYGYTF.